This TCR beta chain was sequenced in a study of cytomegalovirus exposure and HLA in healthy donors. Study as a whole: The study placed about 81% of its 350 to 450 genotyped donors in the Caucasian-associated ancestry cluster.

The CDR3 runs 17 residues. V gave up 4 bases and J gave up 1 base; unmatched junction bases: 7. CDR1 is LNHDA, CDR2 SQIVND, per germline (reference sequence). Findings of the study overall: In an earlier analysis, about 87% or about 30%: the productive usage of most TCR beta V segments.

13 Jbeta primers and 60 Vbeta primers were used for the PCR. Per the study methods: In a later analysis, the count reached about 75 million unique TCR beta chains, with 10 million to 11 million shared. Profiling relied on immunoSEQ multiplex PCR, and the TCRdb table lists in-frame clones only, not all of them. Clone size and V and J calls were adopted from that table, with D and trimming inferred from the DNA. The repertoire holds roughly 160,000 clones, with 80% to 90% as singletons. The donors, nominally healthy at sampling, likely had unrecorded immune exposures. Details on this clone: As yet, its antigen is unknown.

The sequence was obtained from a man younger than 40 in good health and CMV-seropositive. The chain combines TRBV19 with TRBJ1-5; 10 bases match TRBD1. Sequencing was done on a sample of PBMCs. DNA for the CDR3: TGTGCCAGTAGTAAATTACCGGGACAGGGGAGCAATCAGCCCCAGCATTTT. Amino acid sequence: CASSKLPGQGSNQPQHF.